This T cell receptor beta chain stems from a study of tumor-infiltrating lymphocytes in primary liver carcinoma. Study background: The cohort included men and women aged 30 to 69 years.

The germline CDR1 and CDR2 sequences are SGHDN and FVKESK. The CDR3 has 17 residues. From around 500 ng of total RNA, TCR beta-specific cDNA was reverse-transcribed using a constant-region primer. Construction of TCR beta libraries relied on three successive nested multiplex PCR rounds employing slightly modified ARM-PCR. The two initial PCR rounds, nine to eleven cycles each, used TRBV1-TRBV30 forward and C-beta reverse primers. TCRdb itself ran the multiplex PCR reads through MiXCR, one entry per CDR3 protein. The table lists 320,000 or so distinct CDR3 sequences, over 55% of them singletons. Whole-study findings and limits: Overlap in tumor-adjacent and tumor-blood pairs fell below that of tumor region pairs.

On this clonotype: Its cognate antigen is unknown. A much larger clone sits a single nucleotide away, making a read error possible.

Both blood RNA, taken from unsorted whole blood, and germline DNA were extracted. The sequencing input was peripheral blood. This clonotype originated in a man between 40 and 49 years old with primary liver carcinoma and hepatitis B virus infection. This sequence joins TRBV14 and TRBJ2-1, with 7 bases aligning to TRBD2. In DNA form, the CDR3 reads TGTGCCAGCAGCCAAGGTCTCGGGAGGAGCTCCTACAATAAGCAGTTCTTC. It is translated as CASSQGLGRSSYNKQFF. Using reference TRBV14 and TRBJ2-1 for the parts outside the CDR3, the full variable domain is EAGVTQFPSHSVIEKGQTVTLRCDPISGHDNLYWYRRVMGKEIKFLLHFVKESKQDESGMPNNRFLAERTGGTYSTLKVQPAELEDSGVYFCASSQGLGRSSYNKQFFGPGTRLTVL.